This T cell receptor (beta chain) was retrieved from a study of CXCR3-negative and CXCR3-positive naive CD8 T cells. Findings of the study overall: Relative to CXCR3-negative naive cells, CXCR3-positive naive cells had more hydrophobic TRB CDR3s. Diversity was high in both naive subsets and much lower in memory cells.

The CDR3 contains 15 residues. Per the germline V gene, CDR1 is LNHDA and CDR2 is SQIVND (reference sequence). The libraries of TRB cDNA were prepared using 5' RACE with UMI labels. Reprocessing the 5' RACE reads, TCRdb reports a single entry for every CDR3 protein and omits DNA. Its listing shows under 150,000 distinct CDR3 sequences. Comment on this clonotype: Its antigen is currently unknown.

Sample: naive CXCR3+ CD8+ T cells from blood. Subset reported: CD45RO-CCR7+CD27+CD95- naive CD8+ T cells expressing CXCR3 (TNR3+). The V call is TRBV19, the J call TRBJ1-1; TCRdb's D call, TRBD1, is unchecked because there is no DNA. This TCR was sampled from a human donor in good health. Some clones in this sample may be carry-over from other donors' samples. CDR3 sequence: CASSRTPGVNTEAFF.